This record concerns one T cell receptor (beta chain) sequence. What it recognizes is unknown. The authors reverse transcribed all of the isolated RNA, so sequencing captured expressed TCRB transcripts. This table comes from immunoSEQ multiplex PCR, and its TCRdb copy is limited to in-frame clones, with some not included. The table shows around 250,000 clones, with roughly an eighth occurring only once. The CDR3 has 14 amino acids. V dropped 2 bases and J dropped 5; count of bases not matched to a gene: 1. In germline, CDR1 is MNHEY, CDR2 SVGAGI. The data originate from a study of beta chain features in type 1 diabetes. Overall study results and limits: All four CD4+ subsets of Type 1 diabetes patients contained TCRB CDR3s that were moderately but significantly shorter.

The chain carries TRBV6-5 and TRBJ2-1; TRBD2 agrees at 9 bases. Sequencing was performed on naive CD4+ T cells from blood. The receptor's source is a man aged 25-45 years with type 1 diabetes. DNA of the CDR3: TGTGCCAGCAGTTACGGCGGGGGGGACAATGAGCAGTTCTTC. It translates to CASSYGGGDNEQFF.